This is a list of T cell receptor beta chains from one sample in a study of cytomegalovirus exposure and HLA in healthy donors. Produced via immunoSEQ multiplex PCR; TCRdb's table is partial and in-frame only. Of about 89,000 clones listed, roughly 83% are singletons. Material: PBMCs. The receptors were sampled from a woman aged 18-29 years in good health and CMV-seropositive. CDR3s include the opening cysteine and the closing phenylalanine or tryptophan. Fields, in order: V gene, D gene, J gene, clone size, CDR3 protein, CDR3 DNA. D genes are given only for firm matches. A clone size is listed for some rows: how often the clone was seen (once, few, many), or a class if it is expanded.

v_gene: TRBV5-6; d_gene: .; j_gene: TRBJ1-6; abundance: .; CDR3aa: CASRMTGYNSPLHF; CDR3nt: TGTGCCAGCAGGATGACAGGTTATAATTCACCCCTCCACTTT
v_gene: TRBV23-1; d_gene: TRBD1; j_gene: TRBJ1-2; abundance: few; CDR3aa: CASPGQGYGYTF; CDR3nt: TGCGCCAGCCCCGGACAGGGCTATGGCTACACCTTC
v_gene: TRBV4-3; d_gene: .; j_gene: TRBJ1-5; abundance: few; CDR3aa: CASSQDGGINQPQHF; CDR3nt: TGCGCCAGCAGCCAAGACGGAGGGATCAATCAGCCCCAGCATTTT
v_gene: TRBV28; d_gene: .; j_gene: TRBJ1-5; abundance: .; CDR3aa: CASDLDRSNQPQHF; CDR3nt: TGTGCCAGCGACTTAGACAGAAGCAATCAGCCCCAGCATTTT
v_gene: TRBV11-1; d_gene: .; j_gene: TRBJ1-3; abundance: .; CDR3aa: CASAGLGTGNTIYF; CDR3nt: TGTGCCAGCGCCGGACTCGGGACTGGAAACACCATATATTTT
v_gene: TRBV19; d_gene: TRBD2; j_gene: TRBJ2-7; abundance: .; CDR3aa: CASSIRGGYHEQYF; CDR3nt: TGTGCCAGTAGTATCCGCGGGGGGTACCACGAGCAGTACTTC
v_gene: TRBV9; d_gene: TRBD2; j_gene: TRBJ2-2; abundance: .; CDR3aa: CASSALAGANTGELFF; CDR3nt: TGTGCCAGCAGCGCCTTAGCGGGGGCGAACACCGGGGAGCTGTTTTTT
v_gene: TRBV28; d_gene: .; j_gene: TRBJ2-1; abundance: .; CDR3aa: CASRPGLSYNEQFF; CDR3nt: TGTGCCAGCAGACCGGGGTTGTCCTACAATGAGCAGTTCTTC
v_gene: TRBV7-9; d_gene: .; j_gene: TRBJ1-1; abundance: few; CDR3aa: CASTSGNTEAFF; CDR3nt: TGTGCCTCTACGTCTGGGAACACTGAAGCTTTCTTT
v_gene: TRBV30; d_gene: .; j_gene: TRBJ1-5; abundance: .; CDR3aa: CAWSSGAQPQHF; CDR3nt: TGTGCCTGGAGTTCAGGGGCTCAGCCCCAGCATTTT
v_gene: TRBV10-3; d_gene: .; j_gene: TRBJ1-2; abundance: .; CDR3aa: CAISEAGGLGDYGYTF; CDR3nt: TGTGCCATCAGTGAGGCGGGGGGGCTAGGGGATTATGGCTACACCTTC
v_gene: TRBV27; d_gene: TRBD2; j_gene: TRBJ2-7; abundance: .; CDR3aa: CASSPSRAGEQYF; CDR3nt: TGTGCCAGCAGTCCCTCCAGAGCGGGAGAGCAGTACTTC
v_gene: TRBV4-2; d_gene: TRBD2; j_gene: TRBJ2-1; abundance: .; CDR3aa: CASSQSSGDYNEQFF; CDR3nt: TGTGCCAGCAGCCAATCGAGCGGGGACTACAATGAGCAGTTCTTC
v_gene: TRBV28; d_gene: .; j_gene: TRBJ1-1; abundance: .; CDR3aa: CASSLGGGREAFF; CDR3nt: TGTGCCAGCAGTTTAGGTGGGGGCCGTGAAGCTTTCTTT
v_gene: TRBV27; d_gene: .; j_gene: TRBJ1-3; abundance: .; CDR3aa: CASSLSGGNTIYF; CDR3nt: TGTGCCAGCAGTTTATCCGGGGGGAACACCATATATTTT
v_gene: TRBV29-1; d_gene: TRBD2; j_gene: TRBJ2-3; abundance: .; CDR3aa: CSVVRLAGSTDTQYF; CDR3nt: TGCAGCGTGGTACGACTAGCGGGGAGCACAGATACGCAGTATTTT
v_gene: TRBV7-9; d_gene: .; j_gene: TRBJ1-5; abundance: .; CDR3aa: CASSRVGDQPQHF; CDR3nt: TGTGCCAGCAGCAGGGTCGGGGATCAGCCCCAGCATTTT
v_gene: TRBV6-5; d_gene: TRBD1; j_gene: TRBJ2-7; abundance: .; CDR3aa: CASSYGPGQGEYEQYF; CDR3nt: TGTGCCAGCAGTTACGGGCCGGGGCAGGGGGAGTACGAGCAGTACTTC
v_gene: TRBV10-3; d_gene: .; j_gene: TRBJ1-1; abundance: few; CDR3aa: CAISDRWNTEAFF; CDR3nt: TGTGCCATCAGTGATCGGTGGAACACTGAAGCTTTCTTT
v_gene: TRBV28; d_gene: .; j_gene: TRBJ1-2; abundance: once; CDR3aa: CASSLPPSNYGYTF; CDR3nt: TGTGCCAGCAGTTTACCCCCCAGTAACTATGGCTACACCTTC
v_gene: TRBV7-9; d_gene: .; j_gene: TRBJ1-2; abundance: .; CDR3aa: CASSSGQTYTF; CDR3nt: TGTGCCAGCAGCTCCGGACAGACCTACACCTTC
v_gene: TRBV9; d_gene: TRBD2; j_gene: TRBJ2-1; abundance: once; CDR3aa: CASSVEERGGYNEQFF; CDR3nt: TGTGCCAGCAGCGTAGAGGAGCGGGGGGGCTACAATGAGCAGTTCTTC
v_gene: TRBV11-1; d_gene: .; j_gene: TRBJ2-7; abundance: .; CDR3aa: CASSLGQGRSYEQYF; CDR3nt: TGTGCCAGCAGCTTGGGTCAGGGTCGCTCCTACGAGCAGTACTTC
v_gene: TRBV5-1; d_gene: .; j_gene: TRBJ1-2; abundance: many; CDR3aa: CASSLESLGGGYTF; CDR3nt: TGCGCCAGCAGCTTGGAATCTCTCGGGGGGGGCTACACCTTC